This record covers a single T cell receptor beta chain. This sample stems from a study of blood T cell repertoires in COVID-19. Across the whole study: Acute and convalescent COVID-19 samples came from the United States, Italy and Spain. PBMCs, B-cell-depleted T cells, or T cells provided the cDNA or gDNA that made up the material.

V shed 6 bases, J shed 7 bases, and the junction held 11 bases outside the gene matches. The CDR3 runs to 15 residues. Germline V gives CDR1 SGHNT, CDR2 YYREEE (reference sequence). Per the authors' pipeline: Amplification of reference gene primers provided the estimated nucleated cell counts. Assay: immunoSEQ multiplex PCR; the TCRdb copy retains only in-frame clones and omits some. The V and J calls and clone size are taken from that table; D and trimming were inferred from the DNA. The sample shows some 200,000 clones, about nine tenths of them seen only once. The origin of this receptor is a man in his 70s with acute or convalescent COVID-19. This chain connects TRBV5-4 to TRBJ2-1, with 9 bases identical to TRBD1. Sequencing input: peripheral blood. The CDR3 loop is CASNSYGTGRNEQFF. For the CDR3, the DNA is TGTGCCAGCAACTCTTACGGGACAGGGCGAAATGAGCAGTTCTTC.